Listed below are T cell receptor beta chains from one sample, sequenced in a study of T and B cells in COVID-19 patients. TCRdb independently ran MiXCR on the multiplex PCR reads; one entry per CDR3 protein. Of more than 20,000 distinct CDR3 sequences listed, over 25% are singletons. The material sequenced was blood. The receptor source for this set is a human donor who had recovered from COVID-19. CDR3s include the opening cysteine and the closing phenylalanine or tryptophan. D genes are given only for firm matches. Clone size is stated in some rows and not others, as once, few, many or a class when expanded.

>TRBJ1-2|NA|TRBV6-5|TRBD1
TGTGCCAGCAGTTACGACAGGGATTTATATGGCTACACCTTC
CASSYDRDLYGYTF
>TRBJ2-1|NA|TRBV27|TRBD2
TGTGCCAGCAGAAGACTCAGCGGGAGCTCCCCTAAGCGGTTCTTC
CASRRLSGSSPKRFF
>TRBJ2-2|few|TRBV2|NA
TGTGCCAGCAGGGACACTAGGTCCGGGGAGCTGTTTTTT
CASRDTRSGELFF
>TRBJ2-2|NA|TRBV5-4|NA
TGTGCCAGCAGCTTGGTTGGCTCCGGGGAGCTGTTTTTT
CASSLVGSGELFF
>TRBJ2-7|few|TRBV5-6|NA
TGTGCCAGCAGCTTTTTCGGGCGGACAGAATCCTACGAGCAGTACTTC
CASSFFGRTESYEQYF
>TRBJ2-3|medium-sized|TRBV19|TRBD1
TGTGCCAGTAGTGTAGGGACAGCCCCTAGCACAGATACGCAGTATTTT
CASSVGTAPSTDTQYF
>TRBJ1-4|few|TRBV18|NA
TGTGCCAGCTCACCACGGGGGCCAACTAATGAAAAACTGTTTTTT
CASSPRGPTNEKLFF
>TRBJ2-1|NA|TRBV24-1|NA
TGTGCCACCAGTGATTTTACATACAGGAATTACAATGAGCAGTTCTTC
CATSDFTYRNYNEQFF
>TRBJ2-7|NA|TRBV27|TRBD1
TGTGCCAGCAGAGAGAGACAGGGCTACGAGCAGTACTTC
CASRERQGYEQYF
>TRBJ1-2|few|TRBV27|TRBD1
TGTGCCAGCAGTTTAGGGGACAGGAGAGGCTATGGCTACACCTTC
CASSLGDRRGYGYTF
>TRBJ1-2|NA|TRBV11-1|TRBD1
TGTGCCAGCAGCCTAAGGGGCAACAGGGGATACTATGGCTACACCTTC
CASSLRGNRGYYGYTF
>TRBJ2-7|medium-sized|TRBV29-1|TRBD1
TGCAGCGTTGAAATACAGGGGGACCCCTACGAGCAGTACTTC
CSVEIQGDPYEQYF
>TRBJ1-1|NA|TRBV19|NA
TGTGCCAGTAGTATCGCGGCAGACACTGAAGCTTTCTTT
CASSIAADTEAFF
>TRBJ2-7|once|TRBV7-2|NA
TGTGCCAGCAGCTTTGGTCCGTCCTACGAGCAGTACTTC
CASSFGPSYEQYF
>TRBJ1-1|NA|TRBV19|TRBD1
TGTGCCAGTAGGAGCCCCTCCGGGGACAGCCTAGAAGCTTTCTTT
CASRSPSGDSLEAFF
>TRBJ2-7|many|TRBV27|NA
TGTGCCAGCAGTTTAGGCGACGAGCAGTACTTC
CASSLGDEQYF
>TRBJ2-6|few|TRBV14|NA
TGTGCCAGCAGCCTTAGGGCGGGGTCCTCTGGGGCCAACGTCCTGACTTTC
CASSLRAGSSGANVLTF
>TRBJ2-6|many|TRBV27|NA
TGTGCCAGCAGTTTAAAAGGCAGGGTGGCTGGGGCCAACGTCCTGACTTTC
CASSLKGRVAGANVLTF
>TRBJ2-7|many|TRBV13|NA
TGTGCCAGCAGCTTAGTGCGGGGCTACGAGCAGTACTTC
CASSLVRGYEQYF
>TRBJ2-7|NA|TRBV5-1|TRBD2
TGCGCCAGCAGCGGAAGACTAGCGGGAGGTTCCTACGAGCAGTACTTC
CASSGRLAGGSYEQYF
>TRBJ2-7|few|TRBV19|NA
TGTGCCAGTAGTACCCCGGAGGGTCCGGGTTTCTACGAGCAGTACTTC
CASSTPEGPGFYEQYF
>TRBJ2-2|once|TRBV20-1|NA
TGCAGTGCTAGAGATCCATCGGCAGGGGCGAACACCGGGGAGCTGTTTTTT
CSARDPSAGANTGELFF
>TRBJ1-2|NA|TRBV20-1|TRBD1
TGCAGTGCTAGAGATGGGACAGGGGCTGGCTACACCTTC
CSARDGTGAGYTF
>TRBJ1-5|once|TRBV6-6|TRBD1
TGTGCCAGCCACGCATGGGGGACAGGGAGTTCAGGCAATCAGCCCCAGCATTTT
CASHAWGTGSSGNQPQHF
>TRBJ2-3|many|TRBV18|NA
TGTGCCAGCTCACCACGGGATTTCGGCACAGATACGCAGTATTTT
CASSPRDFGTDTQYF
>TRBJ1-4|many|TRBV19|TRBD1
TGTGCCAGTAGTATTAGGGCACAGGGGGGGACAAAACTGTTTTTT
CASSIRAQGGTKLFF
>TRBJ2-3|NA|TRBV27|TRBD2
TGTGCCAGCAGTTTACTAGCGGGGGGTAGTACAGATACGCAGTATTTT
CASSLLAGGSTDTQYF
>TRBJ1-3|medium-sized|TRBV29-1|NA
TGCAGCGTTGCCCCAGGGTCAAACACCATATATTTT
CSVAPGSNTIYF
>TRBJ2-1|NA|TRBV14|TRBD2
TGTGCCAGCAGCCGTCGACGGGAGGGCGAGCAGTTCTTC
CASSRRREGEQFF
>TRBJ1-3|few|TRBV5-4|TRBD1
TGTGCCAGCAGCGTAAATACAGGGGCCCTTTACTCTGGAAACACCATATATTTT
CASSVNTGALYSGNTIYF
>TRBJ2-4|NA|TRBV18|NA
TGTGCCAGCTCACCACCGGAAGGGGTAGCCAAAAACATTCAGTACTTC
CASSPPEGVAKNIQYF
>TRBJ2-5|medium-sized|TRBV6-5|NA
TGTGCCGCTAGCCTTTGGGAAGAGACCCAGTACTTC
CAASLWEETQYF
>TRBJ2-3|few|TRBV5-4|NA
TGTGCCAGCAGCTTAGGCTTACCTGACGCAGATACGCAGTATTTT
CASSLGLPDADTQYF
>TRBJ1-1|NA|TRBV6-5|NA
TGTGCCAGCAGCCATCTACTCCAGGGGATAGGGGACACTGAAGCTTTCTTT
CASSHLLQGIGDTEAFF
>TRBJ1-2|NA|TRBV6-1|TRBD1
TGTGCCAGCAGTGATACAGGGGGCTGGGGCTACACCTTC
CASSDTGGWGYTF
>TRBJ1-3|medium-sized|TRBV29-1|NA
TGCAGCGCTGGGGACCTGGGAAACACCATATATTTT
CSAGDLGNTIYF
>TRBJ1-1|NA|TRBV21-1|NA
TGTGCCAGCAGCAATGATGGAGGAGGGGATTGGAACACTGAAGCTTTCTTT
CASSNDGGGDWNTEAFF
>TRBJ1-2|few|TRBV18|NA
TGTGCCAGCTCACCCGACAGTTTGGATGGCTACACCTTC
CASSPDSLDGYTF